This T cell receptor beta chain was recovered during a study of shared clonotypes between healthy human individuals. Study-wide results and caveats: Since donors were few, the genetic and exposure-history diversity represented was limited. Larger richness was generally estimated for naive than memory subsets.

The table came from immunoSEQ multiplex PCR; TCRdb's copy has only in-frame clones and leaves some out. The sample lists hundreds of thousands of clones; around 70% were seen once. About this clone itself: Its matching antigen is unknown.

V lost 4 bases and J lost 2, with 11 bases in between. Per the germline V gene, CDR1 is SGHDN and CDR2 is FVKESK. This CDR3 comprises 14 residues. Sequenced sample: memory CD4+ T cells sorted from blood. Regarding subset: CD45RA-negative fraction. The chain is built from TRBV14 and TRBJ2-5; D unresolved. The clonotype originates from a young man in good health. The CDR3 DNA reads as TGTGCCAGCAGCCCGCTAACAAGGCAAGAGACCCAGTACTTC. It translates to CASSPLTRQETQYF. The variable domain in full, completed from reference TRBV14 and TRBJ2-5, reads EAGVTQFPSHSVIEKGQTVTLRCDPISGHDNLYWYRRVMGKEIKFLLHFVKESKQDESGMPNNRFLAERTGGTYSTLKVQPAELEDSGVYFCASSPLTRQETQYFGPGTRLLVL.